These 29 T cell receptor beta chains were sequenced from one sample in a study of T cell responses to AZD1222 COVID-19 vaccine (dated by TCRdb to about 2021). Library preparation employed the immunoSEQ multiplex PCR assay. TCRdb retrieved this table from immuneACCESS and kept in-frame rearrangements only. Not all clones are present; in checked studies, unresolved V genes account for under half, and no reason is known for the remainder. The sample profile shows some 130,000 clones; approximately 90% of them were found once. The ten top clones hold 1.5% of the sample. The sample's time point, from its label and the paper: baseline before first vaccination. Sequencing used peripheral blood, obtained on day 0 of AZD1222 vaccination. The origin of the receptors is an adult in good health.

The rearrangement joins TRBV24-1 to TRBJ2-5; TRBD1 matches at 8 bases. The CDR3 is 17 amino acids. Germline-derived CDR1 and CDR2 are KGHDR and SFDVKD. V gave up 6 bases and J gave up 2 bases; unmatched junction bases: 13. The CDR3 here is CATSQTGPDRGQETQYF. DNA of the CDR3: TGTGCCACCAGTCAAACAGGACCTGACAGGGGTCAAGAGACCCAGTACTTC.

In its sample, this clone was seen a few times. The chain links TRBV7-9 to TRBJ2-7; D remains unclear. The germline CDR1 and CDR2 sequences are SEHNR and FQNEAQ (reference sequence). V was shortened by 1 base and J by 9 bases, with 13 bases between the two germline ends. The CDR3 is 13 amino acids. In nucleotides, the CDR3 is TGTGCCAGCAGCTTAGGGGGTGTCTTCGGGCAGTACTTC. Its translation: CASSLGGVFGQYF.

The chain combines TRBV7-3 with TRBJ2-2; D is unresolved. Trimming stripped 3 bases from V and 4 bases from J, with 12 bases between. This CDR3 has 15 amino acids. CDR1 is SGHTA and CDR2 is FQGTGA in the germline V gene. Written as DNA, the CDR3 is TGTGCCAGCAGCTTCGGGTTGGCCAGCACCGGGGAGCTGTTTTTT. Its translation is CASSFGLASTGELFF.

The chain combines TRBV5-5 with TRBJ1-4; no clear D gene. The CDR3 is 14 residues long. Germline loops: CDR1 SGHKS, CDR2 YYEKEE (reference sequence). Trimming removed 1 base from V and 4 bases from J, with 8 bases in between. The CDR3 DNA sequence: TGTGCCAGCAGCTTGTGGACGGATAATGAAAAACTGTTTTTT. This sequence encodes CASSLWTDNEKLFF.

CDR3: CASSLGTGTEKLFF. The DNA of the CDR3 is TGTGCCAGCAGCTTGGGGACAGGGACTGAAAAACTGTTTTTT. The rearrangement joins TRBV5-6 to TRBJ1-4; 8 bases are a match to TRBD1. CDR3 length equals 14 residues. The germline V gene encodes CDR1 SGHDT and CDR2 YYEEEE. V gave up 0 bases and J gave up 7 bases; unmatched junction bases: 2.

J is TRBJ1-2 and V is TRBV6-5; maybe TRBD1 (5 bases). This CDR3 has 14 residues. Germline loops: CDR1 MNHEY, CDR2 SVGAGI. V lost 7 bases to trimming and J lost 3 bases, with 15 bases between them. DNA of the CDR3: TGTGCCAGCAAAGGTGTGGGGCGCCACTATGGCTACACCTTC. The encoded protein is CASKGVGRHYGYTF.

V is TRBV30 and J is TRBJ2-7; tentative D call: TRBD2 (6 bases). V lost 8 bases and J 2 bases, leaving 10 bases between the germline ends. This CDR3 contains 11 residues. Germline CDR1 and CDR2: GTSNPN and SVGIG (reference sequence). The CDR3 sequence: CAGAGPYEQYF. CDR3 in DNA: TGTGCCGGGGCGGGACCCTACGAGCAGTACTTC. The full variable domain, its missing parts supplied by reference TRBV30 and TRBJ2-7, is SQTIHQWPATLVQPVGSPLSLECTVEGTSNPNLYWYRQAAGRGLQLLFYSVGIGQISSEVPQNLSASRPQDRQFILSSKKLLLSDSGFYLCAGAGPYEQYFGPGTRLTVT.

The chain joins TRBV29-1 to TRBJ1-4; TRBD1 matches at 7 bases. Germline-derived CDR1 and CDR2 are SQVTM and ANQGSEA. The ends lost 7 bases at V and 6 bases at J; junction bases unmatched: 5. The CDR3 has 12 amino acids. CDR3 protein: CSARGGDEKLFF. CDR3 coding DNA: TGCAGCGCCAGAGGGGGCGATGAAAAACTGTTTTTT.

J is TRBJ1-3 and V is TRBV7-2; D is unclear. This CDR3 is built from 15 residues. Trimming took off 1 base at V and 1 base at J, with 8 bases between the two ends. In germline, CDR1 is SGHTA, CDR2 FQGNSA. DNA for the CDR3: TGTGCCAGCAGCTTAGAGGGCGGGTCTGGAAACACCATATATTTT. Translation gives CASSLEGGSGNTIYF.

The V call is TRBV12-3 or TRBV12-4, the J call TRBJ1-6; 9 bases are a match to TRBD1. V shed 7 bases, J shed 14 bases, and the junction held 9 bases outside the gene matches. This CDR3 spans 13 amino acids. CDR3 residues: CASKRTGDESLHF. The DNA of the CDR3 is TGTGCCAGCAAGAGGACAGGGGATGAGTCCCTCCACTTT.

V and J are TRBV24-1 and TRBJ1-2; the D is unclear. With 6 bases removed from V and 3 bases from J, the gap between germline ends came to 7 bases. The CDR3 has 12 amino acids. Per germline, CDR1 KGHDR and CDR2 SFDVKD. CDR3 bases: TGTGCCACCAGTCGGACGGACTATGGCTACACCTTC. Translation gives CATSRTDYGYTF.

The CDR3 here is CASSIGQGVYEQYF. CDR3 DNA sequence: TGTGCCAGTAGTATAGGACAGGGAGTCTACGAGCAGTACTTC. V and J are TRBV19 and TRBJ2-7; 7 nucleotides match TRBD1. Per the germline V gene, CDR1 is LNHDA and CDR2 is SQIVND (reference sequence). The CDR3 consists of 14 residues. With 1 base clipped from V and 3 bases from J, the junction kept 3 bases outside the gene matches.

This clone was seen a few times. The rearrangement joins TRBV2 to TRBJ1-2; 8 bases are shared with TRBD1. The CDR3 totals 13 residues. V shed 8 bases, J shed 5 bases, and the junction held 7 bases outside the gene matches. From germline, CDR1 is SNHLY and CDR2 FYNNEI. Here the CDR3 DNA reads TGTGCCAGCCGGACAGGGCGCATTTATGGCTACACCTTC. Its protein product is CASRTGRIYGYTF.

V is TRBV3-1 (or the pseudogene TRBV3-2) and J is TRBJ1-1, with D possibly matching TRBD1 (5 bases). V was pared by 1 base and J by 5 bases, with 20 bases between. The CDR3 runs to 17 residues. CDR1 and CDR2 from the germline V gene are LGHDT and YNNKEL (reference sequence). Here the CDR3 DNA reads TGTGCCAGCAGCCAAGTGCTAGGGGCGCTAACCAGGACTGAAGCTTTCTTT. As protein: CASSQVLGALTRTEAFF.

The rearrangement links TRBV30 to TRBJ2-5; D gene unclear. CDR1 and CDR2 from the germline V gene are GTSNPN and SVGIG (reference sequence). This CDR3 contains 12 residues. The germline V and J ends were trimmed by 5 bases and 4 bases, with 11 bases remaining between them. CDR3 sequence reads: CAWAVEGETQYF. For the CDR3, the DNA is TGTGCCTGGGCTGTCGAAGGAGAGACCCAGTACTTC.

This chain links TRBV7-9 with TRBJ2-2, with 9 bases aligning to TRBD2. The germline V gene has CDR1 SEHNR and CDR2 FQNEAQ (reference sequence). Trimming at V came to 0 bases and at J to 3 bases, leaving 8 bases not matched to a gene. This CDR3 contains 18 residues. CDR3 loop: CASSLARGGWSHTGELFF. The DNA of the CDR3 is TGTGCCAGCAGCTTAGCGCGGGGGGGCTGGTCGCACACCGGGGAGCTGTTTTTT.

V is TRBV5-1 and J is TRBJ1-1; 7 nucleotides agree with TRBD1. The length of the CDR3 is 13 residues. The V gene end was trimmed by 0 bases and the J gene end by 4 bases; junction bases not matched to a gene: 0. Germline V gene sequence: CDR1 SGHRS, CDR2 YFSETQ. This CDR3 is CASSLEGATEAFF. For the CDR3, the DNA is TGCGCCAGCAGCTTGGAGGGGGCCACTGAAGCTTTCTTT.

Concerning this clone itself: The same CDR3 can be traced to other DNA sequences in this sample. The chain is built from TRBV6-4 and TRBJ2-3; 11 bases map to TRBD2. CDR1 and CDR2 (germline): MRHNA, SNTAGT. The CDR3 loop spans 15 amino acids. The V and J ends lost 0 bases and 4 bases, in that order; junction bases with no gene match: 0. For the CDR3, the DNA is TGTGCCAGCAGTGACTCTAGCGGGGGGGCAGATACGCAGTATTTT. It yields the protein CASSDSSGGADTQYF.

This clone was counted a single time. The V and J genes are TRBV29-1 and TRBJ1-2, with 7 bases fitting TRBD1. V trimming: 3 bases; J trimming: 6 bases; junction bases outside the gene matches: 10. Germline-derived CDR1 and CDR2 are SQVTM and ANQGSEA. CDR3 length: 14 amino acids. CDR3 region: CSVDSGQPSHGYTF. The CDR3 nucleotides read TGCAGCGTTGATTCGGGACAGCCAAGTCATGGCTACACCTTC. The full variable domain, with the rest looked up from reference TRBV29-1 and TRBJ1-2, is SAVISQKPSRDICQRGTSLTIQCQVDSQVTMMFWYRQQPGQSLTLIATANQGSEATYESGFVIDKFPISRPNLTFSTLTVSNMSPEDSSIYLCSVDSGQPSHGYTFGSGTRLTVV.

The chain has TRBV30 and TRBJ2-7; maybe TRBD2 (5 bases). The V and J ends lost 3 bases and 6 bases respectively, with 15 bases between them. CDR3 length: 13 amino acids. Germline V gene sequence: CDR1 GTSNPN, CDR2 SVGIG (reference sequence). The chain's CDR3 is CAWRSGLAFEQYF. The DNA for the CDR3 is TGTGCCTGGAGAAGCGGTCTGGCTTTCGAGCAGTACTTC. Looking up the rest from reference TRBV30 and TRBJ2-7 gives the full variable domain: SQTIHQWPATLVQPVGSPLSLECTVEGTSNPNLYWYRQAAGRGLQLLFYSVGIGQISSEVPQNLSASRPQDRQFILSSKKLLLSDSGFYLCAWRSGLAFEQYFGPGTRLTVT.

In this sample, this clone turned up a few times. CDR3 loop: CASSSTGNSPLHF. The CDR3 coding sequence is TGTGCCAGCAGTTCGACAGGGAATTCACCCCTCCACTTT. The V and J genes are TRBV12-3 or TRBV12-4 and TRBJ1-6; 7 positions agree with TRBD1. V lost 4 bases to trimming and J lost 7 bases; unmatched junction nucleotides: 1. The CDR3 is 13 residues long.

The chain has TRBV5-5 and TRBJ1-1; tentative D call: TRBD1 (6 bases). The CDR3 runs 18 residues. CDR1 SGHKS and CDR2 YYEKEE come from the germline V gene (reference sequence). V was shortened by 4 bases and J by 0 bases, with 22 bases between the two germline ends. The DNA for the CDR3 is TGTGCCAGCAGCGTCAGGGGACCGAAGGACCCCATGAACACTGAAGCTTTCTTT. It encodes CASSVRGPKDPMNTEAFF.

This clone was counted once. The V call is TRBV14, the J call TRBJ2-7, with D possibly being TRBD1 (5 bases). Germline assignment: CDR1 SGHDN and CDR2 FVKESK. V was pared by 2 bases and J by 2 bases, with 10 bases between. The CDR3 loop spans 14 amino acids. As DNA, the CDR3 is TGTGCCAGCAGCCAATTCAGGGCTACCTACGAGCAGTACTTC. Residues: CASSQFRATYEQYF.

J is TRBJ2-5 and V is TRBV7-6; TRBD2 matches at 14 bases. Germline-derived CDR1 and CDR2 are SGHVS and FNYEAQ. The CDR3 is 15 residues long. Trimming at V came to 3 bases and at J to 4 bases, leaving 1 base not matched to a gene. CDR3 sequence (DNA): TGTGCCAGCAGCTTGGGACTAGCGGGGGCAGAGACCCAGTACTTC. Translated, it gives CASSLGLAGAETQYF.

V gene TRBV25-1 combines with J gene TRBJ2-2; perhaps TRBD2 as D (5 bases). The V gene lost 8 bases and the J gene lost 4 bases, with 8 bases spanning the gap. The CDR3 sequence is 12 residues long. Germline V lookup: CDR1 MGHDK, CDR2 SYGVNS. CDR3: CASGEGTGELFF. The CDR3 nucleotides are TGTGCCAGCGGCGAGGGCACCGGGGAGCTGTTTTTT.

CDR3 sequence reads: CASSVASANTEAFF. The CDR3 DNA reads TGTGCCAGCAGCGTAGCTTCAGCGAACACTGAAGCTTTCTTT. The chain recombines TRBV9 with TRBJ1-1; no firm D call. Trimming cost V 0 bases and J 1 base, with 7 bases left between them. The CDR3 contains 14 residues. The germline CDR1 and CDR2 sequences are SGDLS and YYNGEE.

The rearrangement uses TRBV6-2 or TRBV6-3 and TRBJ2-3, with D unclear. V was shortened by 2 bases and J by 15 bases, with 15 bases between the two germline ends. The CDR3 runs 12 residues. The germline gives CDR1 MNHEY, CDR2 SVGEGT. This CDR3 is CASSYVGLVGYF. The DNA of the CDR3 is TGTGCCAGCAGTTACGTAGGGCTAGTGGGTTATTTT.

This chain connects TRBV3-1 (or the pseudogene TRBV3-2) to TRBJ2-6; no clear D. The CDR3 length is 15 residues. V lost 4 bases, J lost 2 bases, and 9 bases lay in between. The germline V gene encodes CDR1 LGHDT and CDR2 YNNKEL (reference sequence). CDR3 in DNA: TGTGCCAGCAGCCCCGTTGGGGCTGGGGCCAACGTCCTGACTTTC. It encodes CASSPVGAGANVLTF.

This chain joins TRBV11-2 and TRBJ1-1, with a tentative D call TRBD1 (6 bases). Germline V CDR1 and CDR2: SGHAT, FQNNGV. The CDR3 sequence is 16 residues long. V lost 7 bases to trimming and J lost 1 base, with 19 bases between them. CDR3 loop: CASTPVGAGANTEAFF. Written as DNA, the CDR3 is TGTGCCAGCACCCCCGTGGGGGCGGGTGCGAACACTGAAGCTTTCTTT.